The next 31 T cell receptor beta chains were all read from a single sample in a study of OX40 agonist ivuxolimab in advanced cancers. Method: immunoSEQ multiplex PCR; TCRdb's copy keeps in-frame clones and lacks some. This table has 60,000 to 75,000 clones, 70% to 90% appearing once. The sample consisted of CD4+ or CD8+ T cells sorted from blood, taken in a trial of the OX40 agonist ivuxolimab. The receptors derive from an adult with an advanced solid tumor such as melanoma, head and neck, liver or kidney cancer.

CDR3 bases: TGTGCCAGCAGCCCTACGTACAGGGTCGGAAACACCATATATTTT. It codes for CASSPTYRVGNTIYF. V and J are TRBV6-5 and TRBJ1-3; possibly TRBD1 for D (6 bases). V dropped 6 bases and J dropped 4 bases, with 16 bases sitting between them. Germline V CDR1 and CDR2: MNHEY, SVGAGI. This CDR3 spans 15 amino acids.

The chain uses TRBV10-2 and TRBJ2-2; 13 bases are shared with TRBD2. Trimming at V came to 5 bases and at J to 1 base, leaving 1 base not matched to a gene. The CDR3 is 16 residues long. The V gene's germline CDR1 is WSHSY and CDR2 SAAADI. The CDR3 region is CASSWTSGRNTGELFF. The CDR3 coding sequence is TGCGCCAGCAGTTGGACTAGCGGGAGGAACACCGGGGAGCTGTTTTTT.

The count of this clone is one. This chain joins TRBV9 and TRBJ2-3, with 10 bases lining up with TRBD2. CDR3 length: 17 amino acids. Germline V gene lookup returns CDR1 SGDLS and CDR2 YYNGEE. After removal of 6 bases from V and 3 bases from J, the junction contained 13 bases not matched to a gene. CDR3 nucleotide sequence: TGTGCCAGCAACCCAGCAGGTCTAGCGGGGGAAACAGATACGCAGTATTTT. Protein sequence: CASNPAGLAGETDTQYF. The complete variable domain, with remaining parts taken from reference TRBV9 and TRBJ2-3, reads DSGVTQTPKHLITATGQRVTLRCSPRSGDLSVYWYQQSLDQGLQFLIQYYNGEERAKGNILERFSAQQFPDLHSELNLSSLELGDSALYFCASNPAGLAGETDTQYFGPGTRLTVL.

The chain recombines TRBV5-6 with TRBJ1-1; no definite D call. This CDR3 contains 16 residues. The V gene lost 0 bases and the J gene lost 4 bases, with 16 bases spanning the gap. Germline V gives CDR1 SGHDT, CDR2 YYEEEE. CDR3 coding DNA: TGTGCCAGCAGCTTGGGAAAAAGGGATCGAAGCACTGAAGCTTTCTTT. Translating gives CASSLGKRDRSTEAFF.

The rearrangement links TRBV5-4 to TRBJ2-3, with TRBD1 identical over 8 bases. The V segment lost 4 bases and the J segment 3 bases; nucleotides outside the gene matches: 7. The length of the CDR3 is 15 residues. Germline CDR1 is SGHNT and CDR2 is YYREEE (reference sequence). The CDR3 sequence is CASSRGQVGTDTQYF. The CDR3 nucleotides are TGTGCCAGCAGCCGGGGACAGGTGGGGACAGATACGCAGTATTTT. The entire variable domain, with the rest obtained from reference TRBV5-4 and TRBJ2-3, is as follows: ETGVTQSPTHLIKTRGQQVTLRCSSQSGHNTVSWYQQALGQGPQFIFQYYREEENGRGNFPPRFSGLQFPNYSSELNVNALELDDSALYLCASSRGQVGTDTQYFGPGTRLTVL.

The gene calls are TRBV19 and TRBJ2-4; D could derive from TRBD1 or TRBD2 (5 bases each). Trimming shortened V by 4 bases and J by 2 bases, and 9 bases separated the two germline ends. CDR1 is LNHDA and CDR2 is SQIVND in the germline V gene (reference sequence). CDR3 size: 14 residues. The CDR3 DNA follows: TGTGCCAGTAGTACCGGGACCTCCAAAAACATTCAGTACTTC. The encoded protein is CASSTGTSKNIQYF.

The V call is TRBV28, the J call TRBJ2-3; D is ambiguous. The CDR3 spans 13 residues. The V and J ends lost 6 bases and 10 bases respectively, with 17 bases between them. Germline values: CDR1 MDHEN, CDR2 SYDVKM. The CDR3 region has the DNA TGTGCCAGCAGGAAGGTGGCTTCATACGCGCAGTATTTT. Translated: CASRKVASYAQYF. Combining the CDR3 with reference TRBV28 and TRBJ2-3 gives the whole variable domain DVKVTQSSRYLVKRTGEKVFLECVQDMDHENMFWYRQDPGLGLRLIYFSYDVKMKEKGDIPEGYSVSREKKERFSLILESASTNQTSMYLCASRKVASYAQYFGPGTRLTVL.

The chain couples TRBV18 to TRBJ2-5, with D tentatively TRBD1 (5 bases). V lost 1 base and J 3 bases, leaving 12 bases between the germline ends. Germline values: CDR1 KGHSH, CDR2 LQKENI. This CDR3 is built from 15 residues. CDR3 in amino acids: CASSPRRDSEETQYF. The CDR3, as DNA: TGTGCCAGCTCACCACGTAGAGACAGTGAAGAGACCCAGTACTTC.

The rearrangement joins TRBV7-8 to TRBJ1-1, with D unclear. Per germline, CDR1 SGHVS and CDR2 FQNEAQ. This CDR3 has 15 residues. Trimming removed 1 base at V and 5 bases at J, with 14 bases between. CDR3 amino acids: CASSLEVVSATEAFF. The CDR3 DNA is TGTGCCAGCAGCTTAGAGGTTGTGTCCGCTACTGAAGCTTTCTTT.

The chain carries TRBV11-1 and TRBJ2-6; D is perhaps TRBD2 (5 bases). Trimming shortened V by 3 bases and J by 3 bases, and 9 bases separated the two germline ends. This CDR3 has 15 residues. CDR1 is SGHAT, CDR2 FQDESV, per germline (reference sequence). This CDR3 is CASSFGVFGANVLTF. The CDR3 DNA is TGTGCCAGCAGCTTCGGGGTTTTTGGGGCCAACGTCCTGACTTTC. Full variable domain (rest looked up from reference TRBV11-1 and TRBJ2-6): EAEVAQSPRYKITEKSQAVAFWCDPISGHATLYWYRQILGQGPELLVQFQDESVVDDSQLPKDRFSAERLKGVDSTLKIQPAELGDSAMYLCASSFGVFGANVLTFGAGSRLTVL.

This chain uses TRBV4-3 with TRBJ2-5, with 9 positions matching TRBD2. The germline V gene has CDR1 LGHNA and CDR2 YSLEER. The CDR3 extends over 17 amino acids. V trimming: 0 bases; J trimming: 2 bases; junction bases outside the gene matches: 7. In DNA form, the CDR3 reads TGCGCCAGCAGCCAAGATGGGAGTAGCGGGGGACAAGAGACCCAGTACTTC. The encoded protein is CASSQDGSSGGQETQYF.

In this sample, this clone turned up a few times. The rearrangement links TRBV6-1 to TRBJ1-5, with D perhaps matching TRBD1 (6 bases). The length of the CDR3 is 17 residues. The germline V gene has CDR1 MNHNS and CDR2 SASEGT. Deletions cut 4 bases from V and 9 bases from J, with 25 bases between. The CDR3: CASSVDRGSEGARPQHF. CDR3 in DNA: TGTGCCAGCAGTGTCGATAGGGGGAGTGAGGGCGCGCGGCCCCAGCATTTT.

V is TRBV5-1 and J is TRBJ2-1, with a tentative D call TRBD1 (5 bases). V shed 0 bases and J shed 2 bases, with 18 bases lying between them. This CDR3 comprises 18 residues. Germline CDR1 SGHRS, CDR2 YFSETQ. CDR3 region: CASSLAADTVGAYNEQFF. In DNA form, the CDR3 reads TGCGCCAGCAGCTTGGCCGCGGACACTGTGGGTGCCTACAATGAGCAGTTCTTC.

CDR3 region: CASSLAAGLAGVPHYNEQFF. In nucleotides, the CDR3 is TGTGCCAGCAGTTTGGCAGCGGGACTAGCGGGAGTTCCACACTACAATGAGCAGTTCTTC. This chain connects TRBV28 to TRBJ2-1; 14 nucleotides agree with TRBD2. CDR1 is MDHEN, CDR2 SYDVKM, per germline. This CDR3 is 20 amino acids long. The junction had 13 bases not matched to a gene; V was cut back by 3 bases and J by 3 bases.

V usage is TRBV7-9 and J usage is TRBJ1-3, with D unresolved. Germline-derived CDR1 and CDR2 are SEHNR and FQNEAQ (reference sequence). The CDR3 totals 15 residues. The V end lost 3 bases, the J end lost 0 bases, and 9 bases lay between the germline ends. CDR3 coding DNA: TGTGCCAGCAGCTTCGACATCAGCTCTGGAAACACCATATATTTT. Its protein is CASSFDISSGNTIYF.

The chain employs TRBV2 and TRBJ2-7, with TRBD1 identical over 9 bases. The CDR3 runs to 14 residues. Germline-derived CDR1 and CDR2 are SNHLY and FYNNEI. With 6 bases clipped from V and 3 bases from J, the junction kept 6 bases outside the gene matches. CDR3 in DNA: TGTGCCAGCAGGGGGGGGACAGGGAACTACGAGCAGTACTTC. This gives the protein CASRGGTGNYEQYF.

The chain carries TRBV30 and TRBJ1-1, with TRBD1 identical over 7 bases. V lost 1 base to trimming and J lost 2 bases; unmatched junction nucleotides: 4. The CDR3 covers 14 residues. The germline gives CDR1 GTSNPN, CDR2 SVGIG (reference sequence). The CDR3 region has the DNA TGTGCCTGGAGTGCGGACAGGATCAACACTGAAGCTTTCTTT. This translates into CAWSADRINTEAFF.

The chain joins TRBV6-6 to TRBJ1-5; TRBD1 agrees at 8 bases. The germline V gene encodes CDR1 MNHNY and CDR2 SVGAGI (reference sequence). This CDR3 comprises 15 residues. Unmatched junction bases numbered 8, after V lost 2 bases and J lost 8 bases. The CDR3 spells CASSYEAGGYEPQHF. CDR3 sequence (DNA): TGTGCCAGCAGTTACGAGGCAGGGGGCTACGAGCCCCAGCATTTT.

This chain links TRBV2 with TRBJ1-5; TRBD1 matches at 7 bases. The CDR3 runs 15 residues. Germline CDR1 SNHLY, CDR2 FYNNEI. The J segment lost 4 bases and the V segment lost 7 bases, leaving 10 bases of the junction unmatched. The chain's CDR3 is CASKAGGGTNQPQHF. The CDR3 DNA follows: TGTGCCAGCAAGGCAGGGGGGGGTACGAATCAGCCCCAGCATTTT.

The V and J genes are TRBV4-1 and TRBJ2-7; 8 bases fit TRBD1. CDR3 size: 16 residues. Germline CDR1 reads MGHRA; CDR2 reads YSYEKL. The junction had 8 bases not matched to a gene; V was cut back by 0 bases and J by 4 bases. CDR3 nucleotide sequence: TGCGCCAGCAGCCAAGAAAGGACAGGGAGTCGGTACGAGCAGTACTTC. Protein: CASSQERTGSRYEQYF.

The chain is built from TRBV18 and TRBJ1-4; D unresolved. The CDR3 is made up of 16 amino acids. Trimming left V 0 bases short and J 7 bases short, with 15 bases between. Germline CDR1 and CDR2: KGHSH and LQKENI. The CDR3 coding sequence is TGTGCCAGCTCACCACCGCCGGGGAGGGTCGGTGAAAAACTGTTTTTT. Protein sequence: CASSPPPGRVGEKLFF.

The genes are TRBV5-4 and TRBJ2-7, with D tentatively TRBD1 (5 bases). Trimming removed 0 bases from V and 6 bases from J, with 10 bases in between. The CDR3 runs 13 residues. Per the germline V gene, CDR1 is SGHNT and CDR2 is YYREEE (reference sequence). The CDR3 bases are TGTGCCAGCAGCTTGGGGCCAGGGCTCGAGCAGTACTTC. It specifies CASSLGPGLEQYF.

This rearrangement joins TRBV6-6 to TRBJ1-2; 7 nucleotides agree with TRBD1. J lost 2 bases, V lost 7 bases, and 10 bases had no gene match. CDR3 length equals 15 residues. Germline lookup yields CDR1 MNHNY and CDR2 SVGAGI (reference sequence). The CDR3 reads CASTNPGTENYGYTF. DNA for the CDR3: TGTGCCAGCACTAACCCCGGGACAGAGAACTATGGCTACACCTTC.

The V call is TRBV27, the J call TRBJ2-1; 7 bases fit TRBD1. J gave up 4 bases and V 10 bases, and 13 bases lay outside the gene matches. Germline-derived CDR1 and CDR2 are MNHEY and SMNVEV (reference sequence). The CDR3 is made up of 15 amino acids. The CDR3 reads CATRPDRESYNEQFF. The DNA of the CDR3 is TGTGCCACTAGGCCCGACAGGGAAAGTTACAATGAGCAGTTCTTC.

DNA of the CDR3: TGTGCCAGCACTGACAGGGGCAGAATGAACACTGAAGCTTTCTTT. Its protein product is CASTDRGRMNTEAFF. The chain has TRBV6-1 and TRBJ1-1, with 8 bases matching TRBD1. The trim removed 7 bases at V and 0 bases at J, leaving 7 bases unmatched. CDR1 and CDR2 (germline): MNHNS, SASEGT. This CDR3 contains 15 residues.

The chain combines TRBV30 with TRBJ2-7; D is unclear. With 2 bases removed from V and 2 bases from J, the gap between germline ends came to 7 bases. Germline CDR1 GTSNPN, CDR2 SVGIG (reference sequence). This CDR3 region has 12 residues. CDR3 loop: CAWSRITYEQYF. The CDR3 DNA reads TGTGCCTGGAGTCGAATTACCTACGAGCAGTACTTC.

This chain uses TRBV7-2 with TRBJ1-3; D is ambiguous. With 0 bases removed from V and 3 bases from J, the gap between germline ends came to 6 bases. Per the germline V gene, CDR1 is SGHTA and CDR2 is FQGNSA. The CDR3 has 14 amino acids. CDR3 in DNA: TGTGCCAGCAGCTTAGCCCCTATTGGAAACACCATATATTTT. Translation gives CASSLAPIGNTIYF.

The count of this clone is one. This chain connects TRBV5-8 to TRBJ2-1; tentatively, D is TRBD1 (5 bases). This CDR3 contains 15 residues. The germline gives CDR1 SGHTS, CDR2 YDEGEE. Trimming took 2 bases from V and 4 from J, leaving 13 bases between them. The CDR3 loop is CASSFWVRAYNEQFF. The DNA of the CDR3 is TGTGCCAGCAGCTTTTGGGTCAGGGCTTACAATGAGCAGTTCTTC.

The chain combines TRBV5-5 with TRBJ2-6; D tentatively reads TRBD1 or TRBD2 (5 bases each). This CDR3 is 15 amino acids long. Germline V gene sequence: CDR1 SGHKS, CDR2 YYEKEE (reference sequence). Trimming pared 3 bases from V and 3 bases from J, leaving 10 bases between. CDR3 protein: CASSSEGFGANVLTF. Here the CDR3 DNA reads TGTGCCAGCAGCTCCGAGGGGTTTGGGGCCAACGTCCTGACTTTC.

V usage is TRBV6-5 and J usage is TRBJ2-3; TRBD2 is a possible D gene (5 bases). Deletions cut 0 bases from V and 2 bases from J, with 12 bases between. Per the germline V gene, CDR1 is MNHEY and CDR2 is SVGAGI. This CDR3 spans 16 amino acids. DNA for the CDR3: TGTGCCAGCAGTTACTCGAGGCCGGGAACCACAGATACGCAGTATTTT. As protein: CASSYSRPGTTDTQYF.

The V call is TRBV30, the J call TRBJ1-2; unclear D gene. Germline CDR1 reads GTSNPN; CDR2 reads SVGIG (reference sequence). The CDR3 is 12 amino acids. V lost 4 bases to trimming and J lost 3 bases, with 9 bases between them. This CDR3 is CAWTDPDYGYTF. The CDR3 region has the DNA TGTGCCTGGACAGATCCCGACTATGGCTACACCTTC.